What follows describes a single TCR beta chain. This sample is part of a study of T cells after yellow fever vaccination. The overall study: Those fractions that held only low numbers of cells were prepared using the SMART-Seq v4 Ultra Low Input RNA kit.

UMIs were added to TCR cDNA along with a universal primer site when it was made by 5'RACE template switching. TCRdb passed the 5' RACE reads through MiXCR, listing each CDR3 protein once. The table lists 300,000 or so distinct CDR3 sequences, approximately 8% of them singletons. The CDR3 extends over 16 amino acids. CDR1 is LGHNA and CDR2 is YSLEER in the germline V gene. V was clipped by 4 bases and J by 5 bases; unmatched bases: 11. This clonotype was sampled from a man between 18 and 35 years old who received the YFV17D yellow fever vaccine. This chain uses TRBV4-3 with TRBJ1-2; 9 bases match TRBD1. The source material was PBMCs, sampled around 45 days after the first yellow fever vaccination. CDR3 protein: CASSLGNRGHGYGYTF. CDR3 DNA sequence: TGCGCCAGCAGCCTAGGGAACAGGGGGCACGGATATGGCTACACCTTC.